A selection of T cell receptor beta chains follows, all from one sample in a study of CD8 T cells in ankylosing spondylitis. TCRdb reanalysed the 5' RACE reads using MiXCR and keeps one entry per CDR3 protein. The sample lists more than 500,000 distinct CDR3 sequences, approximately 5.3% occurring once. Specimen: blood, either unsorted or a sorted T cell fraction (not recorded which). The source of these receptors is a male donor with ankylosing spondylitis. The CDR3 runs from the conserved cysteine through the conserved F or W. The D gene is left open where the match is weak. The listing skips clone size in some rows; elsewhere it reads once, few, many or a size class.

j_call d_call v_call clone_size cdr3_nt cdr3_aa
TRBJ2-7 TRBD2 TRBV5-1 many TGCGCCAGCAGCCCCTTAAGCGGGAGCTCCTACGAGCAGTACTTC CASSPLSGSSYEQYF
TRBJ2-1 NA TRBV20-1 NA TGCAGTGCTAGTTCCCCCAGGGTCTCCTACAATGAGCAGTTCTTC CSASSPRVSYNEQFF
TRBJ2-1 TRBD2 TRBV10-3 many TGTGCCATCAGTGATGCTAGCGGGGAGGTCAATGAGCAGTTCTTC CAISDASGEVNEQFF
TRBJ2-3 NA TRBV5-1 NA TGCGCCAGCAGCTTGGAGTATTTTGGCACAGATACGCAGTATTTT CASSLEYFGTDTQYF
TRBJ2-5 NA TRBV5-1 many TGCGCCAGCAGCCTTCTCCTAGCTTCTGAGACCCAGTACTTC CASSLLLASETQYF
TRBJ1-5 NA TRBV20-1 NA TGCAGTGCGGGAGGACACTATAGCAATCAGCCCCAGCATTTT CSAGGHYSNQPQHF
TRBJ2-1 NA TRBV9 many TGTGCCAGCAGCGTAGGGGACCCCTCCTACAATGAGCAGTTCTTC CASSVGDPSYNEQFF
TRBJ1-1 NA TRBV20-1 many TGCAGTGCCCCTTCGCCTAATCGCGGTCCTGAAGCTTTCTTT CSAPSPNRGPEAFF
TRBJ2-2 NA TRBV5-1 many TGCGCCAGCAGCTTGATTCCGGGGCGAACCGGGGAGCTGTTTTTT CASSLIPGRTGELFF
TRBJ2-3 NA TRBV28 many TGTGCCAGCAGTTTATTTGGGGCTATGGGGGATACGCAGTATTTT CASSLFGAMGDTQYF
TRBJ2-3 NA TRBV29-1 many TGCAGCGTTGAAAGGGAGGCGCAGTATTTT CSVEREAQYF
TRBJ1-3 NA TRBV3-1 many TGTGCCAGCAGCCAAAACAGGGGAAACACCATATATTTT CASSQNRGNTIYF
TRBJ2-5 TRBD2 TRBV5-1 many TGCGCCAGCAGCTTTGAAGCGGGGTTAGAGACCCAGTACTTC CASSFEAGLETQYF
TRBJ2-1 TRBD2 TRBV5-1 many TGCGCCAGCTCAATTACGGCCAGCGGGGGCAATGAGCAGTTCTTC CASSITASGGNEQFF
TRBJ2-3 NA TRBV29-1 many TGCAGCTTAGTTAGGAGGGAAACAGATACGCAGTATTTT CSLVRRETDTQYF
TRBJ1-1 NA TRBV3-1 many TGTGCCAGCAGCACCACACAGGGCACTGAAGCTTTCTTT CASSTTQGTEAFF
TRBJ2-1 NA TRBV14 many TGTGCCAGCAGCCATTGGACAGCTAATGAGCAGTTCTTC CASSHWTANEQFF
TRBJ2-4 NA TRBV6-1 many TGTGCCAGCAGTCCGACTCGGACGGAGTTTCTAGCCAAAAACATTCAGTACTTC CASSPTRTEFLAKNIQYF
TRBJ2-7 NA TRBV7-8 many TGTGCCAGCAGCTTAGCGCGGACAGTCTACGAGCAGTACTTC CASSLARTVYEQYF
TRBJ2-7 TRBD2 TRBV27 NA TGTGCCAGCAGTTTTAAGGGACTAGCGGGAGGCCAGCCTTACGAGCAGTACTTC CASSFKGLAGGQPYEQYF
TRBJ2-4 NA TRBV27 NA TGTGCCAGCAGCCCGGTAGTTGGAACGGGCATTCAGTACTTC CASSPVVGTGIQYF
TRBJ2-3 TRBD2 TRBV30 few TGTGCCGGACGAAGGACTAGCGGGGGGAGGAACACAGATACGCAGTATTTT CAGRRTSGGRNTDTQYF
TRBJ2-1 TRBD2 TRBV29-1 many TGCAGCGTTGAGGTACAGCGGGGCAATGAGCAGTTCTTC CSVEVQRGNEQFF